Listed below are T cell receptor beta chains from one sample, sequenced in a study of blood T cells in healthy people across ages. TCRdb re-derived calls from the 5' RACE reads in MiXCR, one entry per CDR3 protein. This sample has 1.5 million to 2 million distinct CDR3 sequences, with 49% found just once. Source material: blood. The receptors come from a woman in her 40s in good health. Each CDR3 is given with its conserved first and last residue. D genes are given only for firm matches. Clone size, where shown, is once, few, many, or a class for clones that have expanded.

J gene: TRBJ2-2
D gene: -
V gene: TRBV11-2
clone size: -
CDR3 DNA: TGTGCCAGCAGCTTAGATAGGCAGCCCGGGGAGCTGTTTTTT
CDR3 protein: CASSLDRQPGELFF

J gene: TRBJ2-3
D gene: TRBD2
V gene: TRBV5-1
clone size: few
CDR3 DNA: TGCGCCAGCAGCTTGGGCTTACTAGCGGGGAGCCGCACAGATACGCAGTATTTT
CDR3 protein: CASSLGLLAGSRTDTQYF

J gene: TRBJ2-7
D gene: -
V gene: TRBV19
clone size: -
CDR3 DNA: TGTGCCAGTAGTCCAGGCAGGGCTACCTACGAGCAGTACTTC
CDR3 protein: CASSPGRATYEQYF

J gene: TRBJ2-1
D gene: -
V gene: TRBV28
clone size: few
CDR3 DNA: TGTGCCAGCAGCCCGTCCCGGGGCTACTACAATGAGCAGTTCTTC
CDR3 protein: CASSPSRGYYNEQFF

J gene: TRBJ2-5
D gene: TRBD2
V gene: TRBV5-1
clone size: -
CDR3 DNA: TGCGCCAGCAGCTTGGTGGCGGGGGGGCTACAGACCCAGTACTTC
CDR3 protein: CASSLVAGGLQTQYF

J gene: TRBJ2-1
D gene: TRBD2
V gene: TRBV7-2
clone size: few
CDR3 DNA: TGTGCCAGCAGCATCGGGACTAGCTCCTACAATGAGCAGTTCTTC
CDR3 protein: CASSIGTSSYNEQFF

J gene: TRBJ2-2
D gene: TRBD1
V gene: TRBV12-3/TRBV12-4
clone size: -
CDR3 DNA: TGTGCCAGCAGACGAGGGGGCGCGAACACCGGGGAGCTGTTTTTT
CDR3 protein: CASRRGGANTGELFF

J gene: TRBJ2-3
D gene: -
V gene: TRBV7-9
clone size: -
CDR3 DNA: TGTGCCAGCAGCTTAGCGACGGGACACACAGATACGCAGTATTTT
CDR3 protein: CASSLATGHTDTQYF

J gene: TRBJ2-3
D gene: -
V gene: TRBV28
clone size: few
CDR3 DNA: TGTGCCAGCACCCCGGGAGTGAGCACAGATACGCAGTATTTT
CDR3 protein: CASTPGVSTDTQYF

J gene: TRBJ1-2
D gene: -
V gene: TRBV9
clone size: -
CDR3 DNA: TGTGCCAGCAGCGTAGTAATCGGGACGGCCATCGCTAGCGGCTACACCTTC
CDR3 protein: CASSVVIGTAIASGYTF

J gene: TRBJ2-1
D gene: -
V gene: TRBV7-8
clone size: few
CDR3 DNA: TGTGCCAGCAGCCCCCCCCCGGGGAGCCATGAGCAGTTCTTC
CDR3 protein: CASSPPPGSHEQFF

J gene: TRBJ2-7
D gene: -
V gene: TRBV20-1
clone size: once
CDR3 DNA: TGCAGTGCTCGGTCCCTGAGCTCCTACGAGCAGTACTTC
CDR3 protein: CSARSLSSYEQYF

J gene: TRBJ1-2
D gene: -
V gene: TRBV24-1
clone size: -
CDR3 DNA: TGTGCCACCAGTGATTTGGGGCAGGGCGGCTATGGCTACACCTTC
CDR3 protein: CATSDLGQGGYGYTF

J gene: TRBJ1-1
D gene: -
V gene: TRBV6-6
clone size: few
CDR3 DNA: TGTGCCAGCGGGTTCCGCGGGAACACTGAAGCTTTCTTT
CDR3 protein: CASGFRGNTEAFF

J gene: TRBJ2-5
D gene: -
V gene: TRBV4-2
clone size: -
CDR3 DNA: TGTGCCAGCAGCCAAATAGGGGACGGTTCAAGAGTGACCCAGTACTTC
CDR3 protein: CASSQIGDGSRVTQYF

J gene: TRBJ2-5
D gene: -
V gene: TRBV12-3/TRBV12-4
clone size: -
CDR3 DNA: TGTGCCAGCAGCCAAACAGCGTACCAAGAGACCCAGTACTTC
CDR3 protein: CASSQTAYQETQYF

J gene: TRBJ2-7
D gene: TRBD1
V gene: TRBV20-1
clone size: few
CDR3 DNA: TGCAGTGCTAGAATATCGGGACAGGGTGACGAGCAGTACTTC
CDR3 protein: CSARISGQGDEQYF

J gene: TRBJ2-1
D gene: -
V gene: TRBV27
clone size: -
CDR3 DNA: TGTGCCAGCAGTTTCGGGACGGTGGAGTTCTTC
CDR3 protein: CASSFGTVEFF

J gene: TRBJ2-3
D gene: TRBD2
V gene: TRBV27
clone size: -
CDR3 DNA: TGTGCCAGCAGTGATACTAGCGGGATGAGAACAGATACGCAGTATTTT
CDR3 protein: CASSDTSGMRTDTQYF

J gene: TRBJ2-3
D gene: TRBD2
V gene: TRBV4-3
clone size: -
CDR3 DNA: TGCGCCAGCAGCCAAGAAACTTCGGGAGGGGTTTTTCCAGATACGCAGTATTTT
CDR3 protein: CASSQETSGGVFPDTQYF

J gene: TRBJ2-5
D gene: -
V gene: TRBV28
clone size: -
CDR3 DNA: -
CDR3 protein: CASSSSTLQETQYF

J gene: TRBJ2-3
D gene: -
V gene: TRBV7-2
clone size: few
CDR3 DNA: TGTGCCAGCAGCTTAGTGGGGAGGTCAGATACGCAGTATTTT
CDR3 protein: CASSLVGRSDTQYF

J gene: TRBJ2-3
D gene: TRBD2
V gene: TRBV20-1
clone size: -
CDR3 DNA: TGCAGTGCTAGAGTGGTTACAGCGGGGGCCCCAACAGATACGCAGTATTTT
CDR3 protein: CSARVVTAGAPTDTQYF

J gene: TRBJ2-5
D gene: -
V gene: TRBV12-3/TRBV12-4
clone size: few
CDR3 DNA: TGTGCCAGCAGTTTTTTGGTAGGGGGAAAGACCCAGTACTTC
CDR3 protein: CASSFLVGGKTQYF

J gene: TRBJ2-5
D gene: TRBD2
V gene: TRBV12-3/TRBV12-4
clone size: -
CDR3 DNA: TGTGCCAGCAGGATTAGCGGGGGAGCCAAGGCGGAGACCCAGTACTTC
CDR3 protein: CASRISGGAKAETQYF

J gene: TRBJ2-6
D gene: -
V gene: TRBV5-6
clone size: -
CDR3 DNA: TGTGCCAGCAGCTTGGGCGTATTAATGAGCTCTGGGGCCAACGTCCTGACTTTC
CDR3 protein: CASSLGVLMSSGANVLTF

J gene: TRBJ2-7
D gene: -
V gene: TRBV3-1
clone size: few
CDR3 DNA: TGTGCCAGCAGCCAAGTTCAGGGGCCCTACGAGCAGTACTTC
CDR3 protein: CASSQVQGPYEQYF

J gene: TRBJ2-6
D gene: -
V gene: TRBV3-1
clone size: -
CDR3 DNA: TGTGCGCGGAGACATAGCTCTGGGGCCAACGTCCTGACTTTC
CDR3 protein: CARRHSSGANVLTF

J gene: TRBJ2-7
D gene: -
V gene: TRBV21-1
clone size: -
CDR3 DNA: TGTGCCAGCAGCAAAGACCGCGGGGAGATAACTTCTCTACTCTACAATGAGCAGTACTTC
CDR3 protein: CASSKDRGEITSLLYNEQYF

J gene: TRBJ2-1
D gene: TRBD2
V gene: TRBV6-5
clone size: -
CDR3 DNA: TGTGCCAGCAGTTACTCCGGGACTAGCGGGGGGGCCTGGAATGAGCAGTTCTTC
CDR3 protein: CASSYSGTSGGAWNEQFF

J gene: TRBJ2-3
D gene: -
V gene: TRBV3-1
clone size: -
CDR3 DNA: TGTGCCAGCACCCAAAACGGACAGTCCACAGATACGCAGTATTTT
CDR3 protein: CASTQNGQSTDTQYF

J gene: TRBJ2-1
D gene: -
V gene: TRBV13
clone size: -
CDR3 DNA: TGTGCCAGCAGCTCGGAGGACCCCGAGCAGTTCTTC
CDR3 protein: CASSSEDPEQFF